A single sample gave rise to the 27 T cell receptor beta chains below, sequenced in a study of T cell changes during pregnancy in multiple sclerosis. Profiled with immunoSEQ multiplex PCR; TCRdb holds only in-frame clones, not every one. This sample has about 73,000 clones, with over 80% found just once. The sequences come from peripheral blood, collected in the third trimester of pregnancy. The source is a female donor in good health, enrolled as a control in a pregnancy study.

This rearrangement joins TRBV28 to TRBJ2-4; a weak D match, TRBD1 (5 bases). With 6 bases removed from V and 0 bases from J, the gap between germline ends came to 9 bases. This CDR3 is built from 14 residues. Germline CDR1 reads MDHEN; CDR2 reads SYDVKM. DNA of the CDR3: TGTGCCAGCAGGCCCGACAGAGCCAAAAACATTCAGTACTTC. It specifies CASRPDRAKNIQYF.

The genes are TRBV27 and TRBJ2-7; D gene uncertain. The V end was cut by 5 bases, the J end by 4 bases, with 18 bases between. The CDR3 spans 15 residues. Per germline, CDR1 MNHEY and CDR2 SMNVEV (reference sequence). The CDR3 nucleotides are TGTGCCAGCAGTAGCTCATTCCCGACACCTTACGAGCAGTACTTC. Encoded protein: CASSSSFPTPYEQYF.

The rearrangement joins TRBV29-1 to TRBJ2-2, with a tentative D call TRBD2 (6 bases). V gave up 4 bases and J gave up 0 bases, with 9 bases separating them. Germline V gene sequence: CDR1 SQVTM, CDR2 ANQGSEA. The CDR3 contains 14 residues. The CDR3 nucleotides read TGCAGCGTTGGGTCGGGGGCGAACACCGGGGAGCTGTTTTTT. This translates into CSVGSGANTGELFF.

The genes are TRBV19 and TRBJ1-5, with TRBD1 identical over 9 bases. CDR3 length: 15 amino acids. The V gene end was trimmed by 2 bases and the J gene end by 2 bases; junction bases not matched to a gene: 1. CDR1 and CDR2 from the germline V gene are LNHDA and SQIVND (reference sequence). CDR3 nucleotide sequence: TGTGCCAGTAGTATATGGACAGGGGGCAATCAGCCCCAGCATTTT. It yields the protein CASSIWTGGNQPQHF.

Only one count was recorded for this clone. This sequence joins TRBV5-4 and TRBJ2-1, with 8 bases matching TRBD2. Germline values: CDR1 SGHNT, CDR2 YYREEE (reference sequence). Unmatched junction bases numbered 5, after V lost 3 bases and J lost 9 bases. CDR3 size: 13 residues. CDR3 residues: CASSYTAGAEQFF. As DNA, the CDR3 is TGTGCCAGCAGCTACACAGCGGGAGCTGAGCAGTTCTTC.

V and J are TRBV11-2 and TRBJ1-4, with D maybe TRBD1 (6 bases). Per the germline V gene, CDR1 is SGHAT and CDR2 is FQNNGV. The CDR3 totals 14 residues. Trimming pared 5 bases from V and 5 bases from J, leaving 12 bases between. DNA of the CDR3: TGTGCCAGCAGCGATACTAGGGGGAATGAAAAACTGTTTTTT. Encoded protein: CASSDTRGNEKLFF.

The V call is TRBV18, the J call TRBJ2-4, with 12 bases matching TRBD1. Germline V gene data show CDR1 as KGHSH and CDR2 as LQKENI. After removal of 4 bases from V and 16 bases from J, the junction contained 14 bases not matched to a gene. CDR3 length: 15 residues. For the CDR3, the DNA is TGTGCCAGCTCACAAAATCCGGGACAGGGGGCTATTGGTTACTTC. Its protein product is CASSQNPGQGAIGYF.

This chain joins TRBV5-3 and TRBJ2-7; 8 positions match TRBD2. TRBV5-3 qualifies as an ORF whose function is uncertain. The length of the CDR3 is 19 residues. V shed 1 base and J 6 bases; nucleotides not matched to a gene: 21. CDR3 nucleotides: TGTGCCAGAAGCTTGCGGGGGGGGGATCAGACTAGCAGGTTCGGCGAGCAGTACTTC. This sequence encodes CARSLRGGDQTSRFGEQYF.

The chain recombines TRBV7-9 with TRBJ1-1; D gene unclear. Deletions cut 3 bases from V and 1 base from J, with 12 bases between. CDR1 SEHNR and CDR2 FQNEAQ come from the germline V gene (reference sequence). The CDR3 has 15 amino acids. The CDR3 nucleotides are TGTGCCAGCAGCTTGGGCAGGTATTCGAACACTGAAGCTTTCTTT. It is translated as CASSLGRYSNTEAFF.

The chain combines TRBV6-6 with TRBJ2-4; TRBD1 might be the D (6 bases). Per the germline V gene, CDR1 is MNHNY and CDR2 is SVGAGI (reference sequence). This CDR3 is 15 amino acids long. V shed 6 bases and J shed 1 base, with 13 bases lying between them. The CDR3 DNA reads as TGTGCCAGCAGCCCACCCGGACAGGCCAAAAACATTCAGTACTTC. Translating it yields CASSPPGQAKNIQYF.

The table lists this clone with a few counts. The chain couples TRBV28 to TRBJ2-7; D might be TRBD1 (5 bases). Germline loops: CDR1 MDHEN, CDR2 SYDVKM. V lost 5 bases and J 3 bases, leaving 8 bases between the germline ends. This CDR3 has 12 amino acids. The CDR3 reads CASSIQGYEQYF. DNA for the CDR3: TGTGCCAGCAGTATCCAGGGCTACGAGCAGTACTTC.

The V call is TRBV2, the J call TRBJ1-2; 7 bases align to TRBD1. V shed 4 bases, J shed 5 bases, and the junction held 16 bases outside the gene matches. CDR1 SNHLY and CDR2 FYNNEI come from the germline V gene. The CDR3 totals 17 residues. Written as DNA, the CDR3 is TGTGCCAGCAGTGCCGGAACCGGGACAGCTCTTATTTATGGCTACACCTTC. Protein product: CASSAGTGTALIYGYTF.

V is TRBV4-1 and J is TRBJ1-2; D call uncertain. The V gene's germline CDR1 is MGHRA and CDR2 YSYEKL. Trimming took 1 base from V and 2 from J, leaving 8 bases between them. This CDR3 contains 14 residues. Here the CDR3 reads CASSQARQNYGYTF. The CDR3 DNA reads as TGCGCCAGCAGCCAAGCGCGGCAAAACTATGGCTACACCTTC.

This clone came up a few times. This chain joins TRBV6-6 and TRBJ1-2, with a weak D call TRBD1 (6 bases). Trimming took 5 bases from V and 2 from J, leaving 12 bases between them. There are 14 residues in the CDR3. Germline V lookup: CDR1 MNHNY, CDR2 SVGAGI (reference sequence). DNA of the CDR3: TGTGCCAGCAGTCCAGACAGGACGAACTATGGCTACACCTTC. Translating gives CASSPDRTNYGYTF.

Regarding this clone: Different DNA sequences within this sample yield the same CDR3. The genes are TRBV7-8 and TRBJ1-1; D remains unclear. Germline loops: CDR1 SGHVS, CDR2 FQNEAQ. The CDR3 covers 13 residues. V lost 5 bases and J 5 bases, leaving 12 bases between the germline ends. CDR3 bases: TGTGCCAGCAGCCTCACGGGAGGGACTGAAGCTTTCTTT. The encoded protein is CASSLTGGTEAFF.

The J gene is TRBJ1-4, the V gene TRBV27, with D possibly TRBD1 on 5 matching bases. The CDR3 spans 17 residues. V lost 3 bases and J lost 0, with 14 bases in between. Germline V gives CDR1 MNHEY, CDR2 SMNVEV (reference sequence). DNA for the CDR3: TGTGCCAGCAGTTTGAGGTTAAAGGGGTCAACTAATGAAAAACTGTTTTTT. It translates to CASSLRLKGSTNEKLFF.

This chain links TRBV27 with TRBJ1-6; 8 bases match TRBD1. This CDR3 is built from 14 residues. The junction had 8 bases not matched to a gene; V was cut back by 5 bases and J by 11 bases. Germline V lookup: CDR1 MNHEY, CDR2 SMNVEV (reference sequence). The CDR3 region has the DNA TGTGCCAGCAGTCCCACCAGGGGGCGGGCACCCCTCCACTTT. Translation gives CASSPTRGRAPLHF.

This chain uses TRBV10-3 with TRBJ2-1, with 8 bases lining up with TRBD2. CDR3 length equals 13 residues. V lost 11 bases and J lost 0; bases outside the gene matches: 3. Germline V gives CDR1 ENHRY, CDR2 SYGVKD. This CDR3 reads CAVAGLSYNEQFF. CDR3 DNA sequence: TGTGCCGTAGCGGGGCTCTCCTACAATGAGCAGTTCTTC.

The chain recombines TRBV29-1 with TRBJ1-2, with a possible D match to TRBD1 (6 bases). The CDR3 spans 12 residues. Germline-derived CDR1 and CDR2 are SQVTM and ANQGSEA. V was cut by 5 bases and J by 2 bases, with 9 bases left in between. The CDR3 DNA follows: TGCAGCGTTATAGGACAGAACTATGGCTACACCTTC. Encoded protein: CSVIGQNYGYTF. The complete variable domain, with remaining parts taken from reference TRBV29-1 and TRBJ1-2, reads SAVISQKPSRDICQRGTSLTIQCQVDSQVTMMFWYRQQPGQSLTLIATANQGSEATYESGFVIDKFPISRPNLTFSTLTVSNMSPEDSSIYLCSVIGQNYGYTFGSGTRLTVV.

The rearrangement joins TRBV29-1 to TRBJ1-1, with no clear D. V gave up 3 bases and J gave up 5 bases, with 13 bases separating them. Germline V gene lookup returns CDR1 SQVTM and CDR2 ANQGSEA. The CDR3 contains 13 residues. The CDR3 DNA follows: TGCAGCGTTGATAATAAGGGAGGGACTGAAGCTTTCTTT. This encodes CSVDNKGGTEAFF.

DNA for the CDR3: TGTGCCAGCGGACCGGAACTAGCGGGGGAGACAGATACGCAGTATTTT. Its translation is CASGPELAGETDTQYF. The gene calls are TRBV28 and TRBJ2-3; 11 bases are a match to TRBD2. The CDR3 runs 16 residues. Germline V gene lookup returns CDR1 MDHEN and CDR2 SYDVKM. Trimming took 8 bases from V and 3 from J; bases not matched to a gene: 10. Together with reference TRBV28 and TRBJ2-3, the CDR3 gives the full variable domain: DVKVTQSSRYLVKRTGEKVFLECVQDMDHENMFWYRQDPGLGLRLIYFSYDVKMKEKGDIPEGYSVSREKKERFSLILESASTNQTSMYLCASGPELAGETDTQYFGPGTRLTVL.

The chain joins TRBV28 to TRBJ1-1, with D perhaps TRBD1 (5 bases). Germline lookup yields CDR1 MDHEN and CDR2 SYDVKM. V lost 4 bases, J lost 1 base, and 10 bases lay in between. This CDR3 is 14 amino acids long. CDR3 in amino acids: CASSSITGNTEAFF. The CDR3 coding sequence is TGTGCCAGCAGTTCGATTACAGGGAACACTGAAGCTTTCTTT.

V is TRBV7-6 and J is TRBJ2-5; D is unclear. The CDR3 has 14 residues. The V gene lost 5 bases and the J gene lost 1 base, with 11 bases spanning the gap. Germline assignment: CDR1 SGHVS and CDR2 FNYEAQ. CDR3 residues: CASSVDMSQETQYF. DNA for the CDR3: TGTGCCAGCAGCGTAGACATGTCCCAAGAGACCCAGTACTTC.

The J gene is TRBJ2-7, the V gene TRBV5-6, with D tentatively TRBD1 (5 bases). The CDR3 is made up of 14 amino acids. Trimming removed 4 bases from V and 2 bases from J, with 13 bases in between. Per the germline V gene, CDR1 is SGHDT and CDR2 is YYEEEE. The CDR3 region is CASSTDTTTYEQYF. In nucleotides, the CDR3 is TGTGCCAGCAGCACGGACACAACCACCTACGAGCAGTACTTC. The full variable domain, rest sourced from reference TRBV5-6 and TRBJ2-7, is DAGVTQSPTHLIKTRGQQVTLRCSPKSGHDTVSWYQQALGQGPQFIFQYYEEEERQRGNFPDRFSGHQFPNYSSELNVNALLLGDSALYLCASSTDTTTYEQYFGPGTRLTVT.

The V gene is TRBV11-2, the J gene TRBJ1-1; D may be TRBD1 (6 bases). Trimming removed 6 bases at V and 2 bases at J, with 19 bases between. The CDR3 is 16 residues long. The germline CDR1 and CDR2 sequences are SGHAT and FQNNGV. CDR3 in amino acids: CASRWVRGEGNTEAFF. In DNA form, the CDR3 reads TGTGCCAGCAGATGGGTCAGGGGCGAGGGAAACACTGAAGCTTTCTTT.

V gene TRBV6-6 combines with J gene TRBJ2-5; TRBD2 matches at 9 bases. The last part of the DNA fits TRBJ2-7 better; the J call may be wrong. Germline V gene sequence: CDR1 MNHNY, CDR2 SVGAGI (reference sequence). The CDR3 is made up of 16 amino acids. Here the CDR3 DNA reads TGTGCCAGCAGTTACGCCCCTCTGGCGGGAGGGAACGAGCAGTACTTC. It encodes CASSYAPLAGGNEQYF.

The V call is TRBV28, the J call TRBJ2-7; TRBD2 matches 8 bases. Germline CDR1 is MDHEN and CDR2 is SYDVKM. V lost 11 bases to trimming and J lost 2 bases; unmatched junction nucleotides: 11. This CDR3 contains 14 residues. CDR3 protein: CAASGGLVPYEQYF. CDR3 in DNA: TGTGCCGCAAGCGGGGGCCTCGTTCCCTACGAGCAGTACTTC.